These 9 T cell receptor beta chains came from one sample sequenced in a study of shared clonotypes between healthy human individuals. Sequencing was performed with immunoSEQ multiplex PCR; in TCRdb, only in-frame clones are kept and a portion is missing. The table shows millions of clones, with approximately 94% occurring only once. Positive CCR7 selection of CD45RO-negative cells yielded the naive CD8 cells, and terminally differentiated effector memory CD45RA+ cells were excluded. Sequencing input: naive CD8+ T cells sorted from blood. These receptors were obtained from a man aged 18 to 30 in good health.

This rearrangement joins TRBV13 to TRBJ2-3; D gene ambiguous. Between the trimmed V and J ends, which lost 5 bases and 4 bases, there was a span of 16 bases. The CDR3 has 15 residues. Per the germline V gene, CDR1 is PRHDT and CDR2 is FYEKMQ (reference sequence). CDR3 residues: CASSPQRLGADTQYF. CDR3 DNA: TGTGCCAGCAGCCCCCAGCGTCTTGGGGCAGATACGCAGTATTTT.

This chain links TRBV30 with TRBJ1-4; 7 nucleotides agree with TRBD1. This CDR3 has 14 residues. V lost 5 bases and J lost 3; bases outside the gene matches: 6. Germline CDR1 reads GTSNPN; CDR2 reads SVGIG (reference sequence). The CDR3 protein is CAWSPGQPNEKLFF. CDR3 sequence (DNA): TGTGCCTGGTCTCCGGGACAGCCTAATGAAAAACTGTTTTTT.

The DNA for the CDR3 is TGCAGCGTTGAGGAGTACACTGAAGCTTTCTTT. This codes for CSVEEYTEAFF. The chain has TRBV29-1 and TRBJ1-1; D uncertain. Between the trimmed V and J ends, which lost 3 bases and 3 bases, there was a span of 5 bases. Germline V CDR1 and CDR2: SQVTM, ANQGSEA. The length of the CDR3 is 11 residues. Full variable domain (remainder filled in from reference TRBV29-1 and TRBJ1-1): SAVISQKPSRDICQRGTSLTIQCQVDSQVTMMFWYRQQPGQSLTLIATANQGSEATYESGFVIDKFPISRPNLTFSTLTVSNMSPEDSSIYLCSVEEYTEAFFGQGTRLTVV.

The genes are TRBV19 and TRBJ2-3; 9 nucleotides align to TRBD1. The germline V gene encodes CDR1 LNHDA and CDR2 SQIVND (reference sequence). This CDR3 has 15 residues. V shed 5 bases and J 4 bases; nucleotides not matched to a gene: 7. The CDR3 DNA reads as TGTGCCAGTAGTGGGGACAGGGATGGACCAGATACGCAGTATTTT. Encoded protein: CASSGDRDGPDTQYF.

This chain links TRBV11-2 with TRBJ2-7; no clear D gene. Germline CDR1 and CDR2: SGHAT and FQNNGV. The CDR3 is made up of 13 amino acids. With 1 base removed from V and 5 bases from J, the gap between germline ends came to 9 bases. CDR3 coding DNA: TGTGCCAGCAGCTTAGCTGGGGTCCACGAGCAGTACTTC. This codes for CASSLAGVHEQYF.

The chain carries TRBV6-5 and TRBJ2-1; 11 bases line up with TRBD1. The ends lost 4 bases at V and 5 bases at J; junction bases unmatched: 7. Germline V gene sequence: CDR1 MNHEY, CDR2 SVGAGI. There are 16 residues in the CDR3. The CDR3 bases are TGTGCCAGCAGTTTCGACCGGGACAGGGGGAACAATGAGCAGTTCTTC. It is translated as CASSFDRDRGNNEQFF.

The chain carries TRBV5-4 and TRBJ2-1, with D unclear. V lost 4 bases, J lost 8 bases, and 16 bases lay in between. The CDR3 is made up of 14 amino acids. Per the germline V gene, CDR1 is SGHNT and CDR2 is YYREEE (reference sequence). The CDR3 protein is CASSPGLLRDEQFF. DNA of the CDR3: TGTGCCAGCAGCCCGGGTCTCCTTCGCGATGAGCAGTTCTTC.

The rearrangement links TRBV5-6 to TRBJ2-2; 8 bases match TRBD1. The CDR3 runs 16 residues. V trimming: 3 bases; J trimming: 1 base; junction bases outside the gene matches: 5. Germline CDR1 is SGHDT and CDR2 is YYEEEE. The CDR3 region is CASSSRDRMNTGELFF. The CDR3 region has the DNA TGTGCCAGCAGCTCCCGGGACAGGATGAACACCGGGGAGCTGTTTTTT.

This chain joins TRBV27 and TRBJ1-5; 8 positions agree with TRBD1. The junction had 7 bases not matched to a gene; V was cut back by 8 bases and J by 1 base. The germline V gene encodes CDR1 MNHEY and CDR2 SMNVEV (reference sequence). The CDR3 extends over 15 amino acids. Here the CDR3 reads CASGSTGDSNQPQHF. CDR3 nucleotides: TGTGCCAGCGGCTCGACAGGGGACAGCAATCAGCCCCAGCATTTT.